This TCR beta chain is from a study of early stage breast cancer tumors. Findings and caveats of the study: Enriched TCRB sequences shared across patients were mostly commonly generated sequences. Bulk DNA sequencing of unsorted cells missed chain pairing and markers.

With regard to this clone: Its target is not known.

The V gene end was trimmed by 5 bases and the J gene end by 9 bases; junction bases not matched to a gene: 3. Germline CDR1 reads SNHLY; CDR2 reads FYNNEI. The CDR3 length is 14 residues. Sequencing was performed with immunoSEQ multiplex PCR; in TCRdb, only in-frame clones are kept and a portion is missing. The table includes 20,000 to 25,000 clones, about three quarters detected once. The clonotype comes from a person between 60 and 70 years old with breast cancer. The specimen sequenced was blood. The chain recombines TRBV2 with TRBJ1-6; 11 bases line up with TRBD1. CDR3 sequence: CASSPGTGGSPLHF. The CDR3 DNA reads as TGTGCCAGCAGTCCCGGGACAGGGGGTTCACCCCTCCACTTT.